A single sample is the source of the 28 T cell receptor beta chains below, sequenced in a study of post-analysis software for immune sequencing data (dated by TCRdb to the mid-2010s). On the study overall, not on this receptor specifically: Patients showed significantly higher frequencies than controls for a few TRBV segments, among them TRBV5-6, TRBV5-1 and TRBV20-1.

Their recognized antigens are unknown. The library was generated by PCR. Reads for this sample came from an Illumina HiSeq 2500. To reduce PCR and sequencing biases, unique molecular identifiers were built into the TCR beta cDNA libraries. TCRdb reanalyzed the raw reads on its own, using fastp at Q25 for trimming and MiXCR for clone calling, and kept in-frame beta chains. Rows with one shared CDR3 protein collapse into an entry with the most common genes and DNA. This sample is represented by some 690,000 distinct CDR3 sequences; roughly 30% of them were singletons. The ten largest make up 0.5% to 0.6% of the sample. The sample consisted of blood. All receptors come from a girl aged 10-17 years with multiple sclerosis.

V usage is TRBV6-5 and J usage is TRBJ2-3; possibly TRBD1 for D (6 bases). CDR3 size: 15 residues. Germline CDR1 reads MNHEY; CDR2 reads SVGAGI. V was trimmed by 7 bases and J by 2 bases, leaving 16 bases between them. CDR3 nucleotides: TGTGCCAGCATGGGCGCCGGGACATACACAGATACGCAGTATTTT. This gives the protein CASMGAGTYTDTQYF.

The table lists this clonotype with a few counts. The gene calls are TRBV20-1 and TRBJ2-5; 10 bases map to TRBD1. The CDR3 loop spans 15 amino acids. Germline V gene sequence: CDR1 DFQATT, CDR2 SNEGSKA (reference sequence). V lost 4 bases, J lost 0 bases, and 5 bases stayed unmatched. Here the CDR3 reads CSATSGTGDQETQYF. CDR3 coding DNA: TGCAGTGCTACCTCCGGGACAGGGGACCAAGAGACCCAGTACTTC.

This clonotype was detected a few times. The chain carries TRBV4-3 and TRBJ2-1, with 9 bases matching TRBD1. CDR1 LGHNA and CDR2 YSLEER come from the germline V gene. The CDR3 length is 15 residues. V was clipped by 1 base and J by 9 bases; unmatched bases: 7. This CDR3 reads CASSQVGTGCTEQFF. The CDR3 bases are TGCGCCAGCAGCCAAGTCGGGACAGGGTGCACTGAGCAGTTCTTC.

This clonotype came up many times. J is TRBJ2-5 and V is TRBV7-2; TRBD2 is a possible D gene (5 bases). Looked up from germline, CDR1 is SGHTA and CDR2 is FQGNSA. Trimming left V 1 base short and J 2 bases short, with 8 bases between. There are 14 residues in the CDR3. The CDR3 here is CASSLVDSQETQYF. As DNA, the CDR3 is TGTGCCAGCAGCTTAGTGGACTCTCAAGAGACCCAGTACTTC. The full variable domain, completed using reference TRBV7-2 and TRBJ2-5, is GAGVSQSPSNKVTEKGKDVELRCDPISGHTALYWYRQSLGQGLEFLIYFQGNSAPDKSGLPSDRFSAERTGGSVSTLTIQRTQQEDSAVYLCASSLVDSQETQYFGPGTRLLVL.

This clonotype was observed a handful of times. This chain connects TRBV5-1 to TRBJ2-2; 9 nucleotides match TRBD2. This CDR3 is 16 amino acids long. The V and J ends lost 3 bases and 4 bases, in that order; junction bases with no gene match: 7. CDR1 is SGHRS, CDR2 YFSETQ, per germline. CDR3 in amino acids: CASSSPSGVGTGELFF. CDR3 sequence (DNA): TGCGCCAGCAGCTCCCCTAGCGGGGTTGGCACCGGGGAGCTGTTTTTT.

The V call is TRBV4-1, the J call TRBJ1-2; TRBD1 is a possible D gene (6 bases). This CDR3 is 13 amino acids long. Germline V gives CDR1 MGHRA, CDR2 YSYEKL. Deletions cut 2 bases from V and 7 bases from J, with 11 bases between. CDR3 nucleotide sequence: TGCGCCAGCAGCCAAAGGGACACAGCTGGCTACACCTTC. Translated, it gives CASSQRDTAGYTF.

This clonotype has ten or more counts. The rearrangement joins TRBV4-3 to TRBJ2-1, with no clear D. In germline, CDR1 is LGHNA, CDR2 YSLEER. V was cut by 4 bases and J by 5 bases, with 9 bases left in between. The CDR3 is 13 residues long. CDR3: CASSREDHNEQFF. CDR3 coding DNA: TGCGCCAGCAGCCGCGAGGACCACAATGAGCAGTTCTTC.

Many counts were recorded for this clonotype. This chain connects TRBV7-2 to TRBJ2-6; D call uncertain. The CDR3 extends over 15 amino acids. V gave up 1 base and J gave up 2 bases, with 6 bases separating them. Per the germline V gene, CDR1 is SGHTA and CDR2 is FQGNSA. The CDR3 reads CASSLGSAGANVLTF. Here the CDR3 DNA reads TGTGCCAGCAGCTTAGGTAGTGCTGGGGCCAACGTCCTGACTTTC.

The V gene is TRBV3-1, the J gene TRBJ2-3; 8 nucleotides agree with TRBD2. V lost 0 bases to trimming and J lost 5 bases; unmatched junction nucleotides: 10. Germline V gene lookup returns CDR1 LGHDT and CDR2 YNNKEL (reference sequence). The CDR3 consists of 17 residues. CDR3: CASSQDLGGGRRDTQYF. The CDR3 DNA sequence: TGTGCCAGCAGCCAAGATCTTGGCGGGGGGAGGAGAGATACGCAGTATTTT.

The CDR3 DNA follows: TGCGCCAGCAGCTCCCGCTCCGCGGGAGGGCCTCGGGAGCAGTTCTTC. It translates to CASSSRSAGGPREQFF. The V call is TRBV5-1, the J call TRBJ2-1; 9 bases are a match to TRBD2. The V gene's germline CDR1 is SGHRS and CDR2 YFSETQ. V shed 3 bases and J 10 bases; nucleotides not matched to a gene: 14. This CDR3 has 16 amino acids.

This clonotype appeared a few times. This rearrangement joins TRBV6-6 to TRBJ1-1; TRBD1 is a possible D gene (6 bases). This CDR3 is 16 amino acids long. Germline-derived CDR1 and CDR2 are MNHNY and SVGAGI (reference sequence). Trimming left V 2 bases short and J 2 bases short, with 15 bases between. Written as DNA, the CDR3 is TGTGCCAGCAGTTACACGCGTACAGGGTCCAACACTGAAGCTTTCTTT. This gives the protein CASSYTRTGSNTEAFF.

This clonotype was detected only a few times. V gene TRBV5-1 combines with J gene TRBJ1-6; 7 bases fit TRBD1. The length of the CDR3 is 16 residues. The J segment lost 6 bases and the V segment lost 4 bases, leaving 10 bases of the junction unmatched. Germline CDR1 is SGHRS and CDR2 is YFSETQ. CDR3 sequence reads: CASSGTTGTSNSPLHF. The CDR3 bases are TGCGCCAGCAGCGGGACGACAGGGACCTCTAATTCACCCCTCCACTTT.

This clonotype was seen a few times. The chain employs TRBV28 and TRBJ2-1, with D tentatively TRBD2 (6 bases). V was clipped by 5 bases and J by 7 bases, with 18 bases between them. CDR3 size: 15 residues. Germline CDR1 and CDR2: MDHEN and SYDVKM. The CDR3: CASSPPGVRQNEQFF. The CDR3 region has the DNA TGTGCCAGCAGTCCCCCGGGGGTGCGTCAAAATGAGCAGTTCTTC.

The chain employs TRBV20-1 and TRBJ2-1; 9 bases align to TRBD2. Trimming removed 7 bases from V and 6 bases from J; junction bases left unmatched: 7. The germline CDR1 and CDR2 sequences are DFQATT and SNEGSKA (reference sequence). The CDR3 loop spans 13 amino acids. The CDR3 DNA reads as TGCAGTGTAAGTCTAGCGGGACTCAATGAGCAGTTCTTC. It specifies CSVSLAGLNEQFF.

The chain carries TRBV12-3 or TRBV12-4 and TRBJ2-7; D call uncertain. Trimming took 7 bases from V and 2 from J, leaving 15 bases between them. This CDR3 is 14 amino acids long. The CDR3 nucleotides are TGTGCCAGCACACAAGGCATGATCCCCTACGAGCAGTACTTC. Its translation: CASTQGMIPYEQYF.

The CDR3 reads CASRITGTDTEAFF. The CDR3 coding sequence is TGTGCCAGCAGAATTACAGGGACGGACACTGAAGCTTTCTTT. The genes are TRBV27 and TRBJ1-1; tentatively, D is TRBD1 (6 bases). The CDR3 sequence is 14 residues long. V lost 6 bases and J 3 bases, leaving 14 bases between the germline ends. Germline values: CDR1 MNHEY, CDR2 SMNVEV (reference sequence).

The gene calls are TRBV20-1 and TRBJ2-4; D unclear. The length of the CDR3 is 13 residues. Germline V gives CDR1 DFQATT, CDR2 SNEGSKA (reference sequence). V shed 7 bases and J shed 0 bases, with 10 bases lying between them. The CDR3 loop reads CSVSSLAKNIQYF. Written as DNA, the CDR3 is TGCAGTGTCAGCAGTTTAGCCAAAAACATTCAGTACTTC.

The sample holds a few counts of this clonotype. This chain uses TRBV9 with TRBJ2-5; tentatively, D is TRBD2 (5 bases). This CDR3 has 15 amino acids. V was cut by 0 bases and J by 5 bases, with 14 bases left in between. CDR1 and CDR2 (germline): SGDLS, YYNGEE. CDR3 region: CASSVAGNRGETQYF. Written as DNA, the CDR3 is TGTGCCAGCAGCGTAGCGGGAAATCGCGGGGAGACCCAGTACTTC.

This chain uses TRBV6-5 with TRBJ1-2; D gene ambiguous. The CDR3 runs 13 residues. V was shortened by 0 bases and J by 8 bases, with 10 bases between the two germline ends. The germline gives CDR1 MNHEY, CDR2 SVGAGI. CDR3 region: CASSYSTGRGYTF. CDR3 DNA sequence: TGTGCCAGCAGTTACTCAACCGGGAGAGGCTACACCTTC.

This chain's CDR3 is CASSHRTTSGLVSEQFF. CDR3 nucleotide sequence: TGCGCCAGCAGCCACCGCACCACTAGCGGGTTGGTGAGTGAGCAGTTCTTC. The chain is built from TRBV4-1 and TRBJ2-1; 9 bases agree with TRBD2. Trimming took 3 bases from V and 9 from J; bases not matched to a gene: 15. The CDR3 is 17 residues long. Germline CDR1 reads MGHRA; CDR2 reads YSYEKL.

This chain connects TRBV5-1 to TRBJ2-7; D not certain. CDR3 length: 15 residues. The V gene lost 4 bases and the J gene lost 7 bases, with 21 bases spanning the gap. CDR1 and CDR2 from the germline V gene are SGHRS and YFSETQ. CDR3 amino acids: CASSPATNPTREQYF. In DNA form, the CDR3 reads TGCGCCAGCAGCCCAGCTACAAACCCAACGCGGGAGCAGTACTTC.

The V gene is TRBV20-1, the J gene TRBJ2-6; D call uncertain. From germline, CDR1 is DFQATT and CDR2 SNEGSKA (reference sequence). V lost 0 bases and J lost 0, with 9 bases in between. The CDR3 covers 16 residues. The CDR3 nucleotides are TGCAGTGCTAGAGAGGGGTCCCACTCTGGGGCCAACGTCCTGACTTTC. Residues: CSAREGSHSGANVLTF.

The chain has TRBV12-3 or TRBV12-4 and TRBJ2-7; TRBD1 matches at 7 bases. CDR3 size: 13 residues. Trimming removed 7 bases from V and 7 bases from J; junction bases left unmatched: 10. Here the CDR3 DNA reads TGTGCCAGCACTCCGACAGGGTTTGGAGAGCAGTACTTC. It translates to CASTPTGFGEQYF.

The chain has TRBV5-1 and TRBJ2-1, with TRBD2 identical over 8 bases. The germline gives CDR1 SGHRS, CDR2 YFSETQ. The CDR3 runs to 18 residues. V lost 2 bases, J lost 0 bases, and 10 bases stayed unmatched. The CDR3 loop is CASSLLPSGPSSYNEQFF. The CDR3 nucleotides are TGCGCCAGCAGCTTACTTCCTAGCGGGCCGAGCTCCTACAATGAGCAGTTCTTC.

The chain joins TRBV28 to TRBJ1-2; no definite D call. This CDR3 is 12 amino acids long. Trimming cost V 8 bases and J 0 bases, with 7 bases left between them. CDR1 MDHEN and CDR2 SYDVKM come from the germline V gene. The chain's CDR3 is CASGTSNYGYTF. The CDR3 coding sequence is TGTGCCAGCGGCACCTCTAACTATGGCTACACCTTC.

V and J are TRBV5-5 and TRBJ2-5; D might be TRBD1 (6 bases). The DNA matches TRBJ2-7 better at its end, which makes the J call doubtful. From germline, CDR1 is SGHKS and CDR2 YYEKEE (reference sequence). CDR3 length equals 15 residues. CDR3 in DNA: TGTGCCAGCAGAAGTCAAAGGGGGAACCGAAACGAGCAGTACTTC. Residues: CASRSQRGNRNEQYF.

CDR3 residues: CASSQRGAKNIQYF. CDR3 sequence (DNA): TGTGCCAGCAGCCAGCGGGGGGCCAAAAACATTCAGTACTTC. This chain joins TRBV3-1 and TRBJ2-7, with 7 bases fitting TRBD2. The J call could be wrong; TRBJ2-4 is a better fit for the DNA end. CDR1 is LGHDT and CDR2 is YNNKEL in the germline V gene (reference sequence). The CDR3 loop spans 14 amino acids.

This clonotype was seen a handful of times. The V call is TRBV4-1, the J call TRBJ1-2; unclear D gene. Per the germline V gene, CDR1 is MGHRA and CDR2 is YSYEKL. CDR3 length: 14 amino acids. V dropped 0 bases and J dropped 4 bases, with 9 bases sitting between them. For the CDR3, the DNA is TGCGCCAGCAGCCAAGACCCCTGGGGCTATGGCTACACCTTC. Amino acids: CASSQDPWGYGYTF.